A selection of T cell receptor beta chains follows, all from one sample in a study of T cell responses to AZD1222 COVID-19 vaccine. Data came from immunoSEQ multiplex PCR; TCRdb stores just in-frame clones and leaves some out. The table lists around 150,000 clones, roughly 91% of them singletons. This material consisted of peripheral blood, taken 28 days after the second AZD1222 dose. The receptors originated from an adult who received the AZD1222 COVID-19 vaccine. Each CDR3 is given with its conserved first and last residue. D genes are given only for firm matches. Clone size is given for some rows only: seen once, a few or many times, or a class if the clone is expanded.

>TRBJ1-1|once|NA|TRBV7-3
TGTGCCAGCAGCTTAACAGGGACCTCGAGGAGGGCTTTCTTT
CASSLTGTSRRAFF
>TRBJ1-3|NA|NA|TRBV6-5
TGTGCCAGCAGTTACGCGACAGGCTCTGGAAACACCATATATTTT
CASSYATGSGNTIYF
>TRBJ1-6|NA|NA|TRBV7-4
TGTGCCAGCAGCCGTGGGGGACAAGGGATATGTTCCTATAATTCACCCCTCCACTTT
CASSRGGQGICSYNSPLHF
>TRBJ2-7|NA|NA|TRBV4-2
TGTGCCAGCAGCCAAGTGCTAGGCAACCCTCAGGACGAGCAGTACTTC
CASSQVLGNPQDEQYF
>TRBJ1-6|NA|NA|TRBV7-3
TGTGCCAGCAGCTTGGACAGTGCTCGGGGTTCACCCCTCCACTTT
CASSLDSARGSPLHF
>TRBJ1-2|NA|TRBD1|TRBV5-4
TGTGCCAGCAGCTACGGGGGACAGTATGCGGACTATGGCTACACCTTC
CASSYGGQYADYGYTF
>TRBJ2-3|NA|NA|TRBV10-1
TGCGCCAGCAGTGGTCTGACGGCGCTTAGCACAGATACGCAGTATTTT
CASSGLTALSTDTQYF
>TRBJ1-2|NA|TRBD1|TRBV6-6
TGTGCCAGCAGTCGAACAGGGGCAGGGTATGGCTACACCTTC
CASSRTGAGYGYTF
>TRBJ2-2|NA|NA|TRBV5-1
TGCGCCAGCAGTTTAGGAGGGACCAACACCGGGGAGCTGTTTTTT
CASSLGGTNTGELFF
>TRBJ2-7|NA|NA|TRBV29-1
TGCAGCGTTGTGGGGGGAGGTAGGTCCTACGAGCAGTACTTC
CSVVGGGRSYEQYF
>TRBJ1-5|NA|TRBD1|TRBV5-8
TGTGCCAGCAACTACCTCGGGACAGGGGATCAGCCCCAGCATTTT
CASNYLGTGDQPQHF
>TRBJ1-5|NA|NA|TRBV5-6
TGTGCCAGCAGCTTGACGGGGGATAGCAATCAGCCCCAGCATTTT
CASSLTGDSNQPQHF
>TRBJ1-2|NA|NA|TRBV21-1
TGTGCCAGCAGCATCCGGGACAGGGGAAGGTATGGCTACACCTTC
CASSIRDRGRYGYTF
>TRBJ1-4|NA|NA|TRBV7-9
TGTGCCAGCAGCACGAGGGACCTGGCAACTAATGAAAAACTGTTTTTT
CASSTRDLATNEKLFF
>TRBJ2-7|NA|NA|TRBV5-8
TGTGCCAGCAGCTTGTACAGGTCGGCCCCCGAGCAGTACTTC
CASSLYRSAPEQYF
>TRBJ1-2|NA|NA|TRBV7-2
TGTGCCAGCAGCAAAGGGGGTCTAGGGGCGGGCTACACCTTC
CASSKGGLGAGYTF
>TRBJ2-5|NA|NA|TRBV2
TGTGCGCTAGTGGGTATAGGTGTACAAGAGACCCAGTACTTC
CALVGIGVQETQYF
>TRBJ1-2|NA|NA|TRBV19
TGTGCCAGTAGTCGTGAGTCACACTATGGCTACACCTTC
CASSRESHYGYTF
>TRBJ1-6|NA|NA|TRBV27
TGTGCCAGCAGTTTGGGACGGAATAATTCACCCCTCCACTTT
CASSLGRNNSPLHF
>TRBJ1-1|NA|TRBD1|TRBV5-1
TGCGCCAGCAGCCGGACAGGGAACCCGGACACTGAAGCTTTCTTT
CASSRTGNPDTEAFF
>TRBJ2-2|NA|TRBD2|TRBV5-1
TGCGCCAGCAGCTCCCCCGCGGGGGGGTCGCGGACCGGGGAGCTGTTTTTT
CASSSPAGGSRTGELFF
>TRBJ1-6|NA|NA|TRBV18
TGTGCCAGCTCACGCATCGACAGTTCTAATTCACCCCTCCACTTT
CASSRIDSSNSPLHF
>TRBJ1-5|NA|TRBD1|TRBV9
TGTGCCAGCAGCGTAGATATAGGGGGCTTGGGTCAGCCCCAGCATTTT
CASSVDIGGLGQPQHF